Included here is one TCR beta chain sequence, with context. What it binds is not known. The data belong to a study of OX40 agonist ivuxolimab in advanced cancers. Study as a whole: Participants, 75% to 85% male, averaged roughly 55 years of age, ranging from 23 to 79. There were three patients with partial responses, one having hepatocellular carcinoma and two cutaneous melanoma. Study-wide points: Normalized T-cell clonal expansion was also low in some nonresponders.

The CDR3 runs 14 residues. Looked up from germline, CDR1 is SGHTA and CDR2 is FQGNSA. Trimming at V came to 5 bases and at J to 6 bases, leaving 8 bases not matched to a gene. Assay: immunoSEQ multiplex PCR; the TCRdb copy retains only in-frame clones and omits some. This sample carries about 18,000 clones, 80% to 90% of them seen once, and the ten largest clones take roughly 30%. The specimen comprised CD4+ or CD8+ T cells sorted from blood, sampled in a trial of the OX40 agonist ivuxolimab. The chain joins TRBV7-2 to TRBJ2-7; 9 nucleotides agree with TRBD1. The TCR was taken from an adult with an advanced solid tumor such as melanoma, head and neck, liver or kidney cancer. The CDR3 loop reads CASSPTDRGGEQYF. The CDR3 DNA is TGTGCCAGCAGCCCGACAGACAGGGGGGGCGAGCAGTACTTC.